This is a list of T cell receptor beta chains from one sample in a study of circulating and synovial CD4+ cells in juvenile arthritis. The protocol was immunoSEQ multiplex PCR, while the TCRdb copy is restricted to in-frame clones and leaves out a portion. The sample carries about 36,000 clones, about 94% recorded once. Sequenced: CD4+ T cells from blood. The receptors were sampled from a human donor with juvenile idiopathic arthritis. Each CDR3 is given with its conserved first and last residue. A D gene is named only where the DNA matches it firmly. Only some rows state a clone size, as once, few, many or a class for expanded clones.

v_call	clone_size	j_call	d_call	cdr3_nt	cdr3_aa
TRBV7-2	-	TRBJ1-3	-	TGTGCCAGCAGCTTAAAGAGCTCTGGAAACACCATATATTTT	CASSLKSSGNTIYF
TRBV5-1	-	TRBJ2-7	TRBD1	TGCGCCAGCAGCTTCGACAGGGGTTACGAGCAGTACTTC	CASSFDRGYEQYF
TRBV5-1	-	TRBJ1-1	-	TGCGCCAGCAGATTTGGCCAGAACACTGAAGCTTTCTTT	CASRFGQNTEAFF
TRBV5-5	-	TRBJ2-7	-	TGTGCCAGCAGCCTCCAGGGTCTTCACGAGCAGTACTTC	CASSLQGLHEQYF
TRBV19	-	TRBJ1-1	TRBD1	TGTGCCAGTAGTATCCGGAGTATCTGGACAGGGACTGAAGCTTTCTTT	CASSIRSIWTGTEAFF
TRBV5-1	-	TRBJ2-7	TRBD1	TGCGCCAGCAGCTTGTTCCGGGACAGCGGCGAGCAGTACTTC	CASSLFRDSGEQYF
TRBV19	once	TRBJ2-5	-	TGTGCCAGTAGTCCGGGGGGCAATTTAGAGACCCAGTACTTC	CASSPGGNLETQYF
TRBV10-3	-	TRBJ2-5	-	TGTGCCATCAGTGACCGGGGGACCGAAGAGACCCAGTACTTC	CAISDRGTEETQYF
TRBV4-1	once	TRBJ1-2	-	TGCGCCAGCAGCCAAGCTAGGGAGTCTGGCTACACCTTC	CASSQARESGYTF
TRBV19	few	TRBJ1-4	TRBD1	TGTGCCAGTAGTTCCTTGACAGGGGTGGGCGAAAAACTGTTTTTT	CASSSLTGVGEKLFF
TRBV5-1	-	TRBJ1-6	TRBD1	TGCGCCAGCAGCATGACAGGGAGCTCCTATAATTCCCCCCTCCACTTT	CASSMTGSSYNSPLHF
TRBV27	-	TRBJ2-7	-	TGTGCCAGCAGTTCCTTAGGAGGGGTGAACTACGAGCAGTACTTC	CASSSLGGVNYEQYF
TRBV4-3	-	TRBJ1-2	-	TGCGCCAGCAGCCAAGTTCCCCGGGACTTCTACTATGGCTACACCTTC	CASSQVPRDFYYGYTF
TRBV9	-	TRBJ1-3	-	TGTGCCAGCAGCGTAGCCCCACTCCAGGGATTAAGTAACACCATATATTTT	CASSVAPLQGLSNTIYF
TRBV6-4	-	TRBJ2-1	-	TGTGCCAGCAGTGTTGAGAGGCGGAACAATGAGCAGTTCTTC	CASSVERRNNEQFF
TRBV2	-	TRBJ2-7	-	TGTGCCAGCAAGGGGGACAGCGGGTCCGAGCAGTACTTC	CASKGDSGSEQYF
TRBV29-1	-	TRBJ1-6	-	TGCAGCGTCCGCGGTAGGGGCGCAGACTCACCCCTCCACTTT	CSVRGRGADSPLHF
TRBV7-2	-	TRBJ1-5	TRBD1	TGTGCCAGCAGTCTCTCAGGGGGCTTTAGCAATCAGCCCCAGCATTTT	CASSLSGGFSNQPQHF
TRBV7-3	-	TRBJ1-1	-	TGTGCCAGCAGCTTATATCGGAGGGCGAACACTGAAGCTTTCTTT	CASSLYRRANTEAFF
TRBV4-2	-	TRBJ2-2	TRBD1	TGTGCCAGCAGCCAACCCCGACAGGGGGACACCGGGGAGCTGTTTTTT	CASSQPRQGDTGELFF
TRBV4-1	-	TRBJ2-5	TRBD2	TGCGCCAGCAGCCAAGGGTTATTAGGACTAGAAGAGACCCAGTACTTC	CASSQGLLGLEETQYF
TRBV7-3	once	TRBJ2-5	TRBD1	TGTGCCAGCAGCTTAACCGGGACAGGGATATCAGAGACCCAGTACTTC	CASSLTGTGISETQYF
TRBV11-2	-	TRBJ1-2	-	TGTGCCAGCAGCCGACCCCGGGACTATGGCTACACCTTC	CASSRPRDYGYTF
TRBV29-1	-	TRBJ2-5	TRBD1	TGCAGCGTCTCGCCGGGACAGGGGAGGGAGACCCAGTACTTC	CSVSPGQGRETQYF
TRBV25-1	-	TRBJ2-1	TRBD2	TGTGCCAGCAGACCCGCGGGGGGCAGCCACAATGAGCAGTTCTTC	CASRPAGGSHNEQFF
TRBV20-1	-	TRBJ1-1	-	TGCAGTGCTCGGGGGGACACTGAAGCTTTCTTT	CSARGDTEAFF
TRBV11-2	-	TRBJ2-3	TRBD2	TGTGCCAGCAGCTTAGGGACTAGCGGATCTGTCACAGATACGCAGTATTTT	CASSLGTSGSVTDTQYF
TRBV11-1	-	TRBJ1-5	TRBD1	TGTGCCAGCAGCTACAGACAGGGCCCAAGCCGCAATCAGCCCCAGCATTTT	CASSYRQGPSRNQPQHF
TRBV9	-	TRBJ2-7	-	TGTGCCAGCAGCGTAGAGGCAGGTCAGCCCTACGAGCAGTACTTC	CASSVEAGQPYEQYF
TRBV7-6	-	TRBJ1-2	TRBD1	TGTGCCAGCAGCTCCTCCCCGGGACAGGGGGCGGGGACCTTC	CASSSSPGQGAGTF
TRBV10-3	once	TRBJ2-1	TRBD2	TGTGCCATCAGTGAAAGGCTAGCGGGCGCGGGGAATGAGCAGTTCTTC	CAISERLAGAGNEQFF
TRBV23-1	once	TRBJ1-1	-	TGCGTCAAAAACTGGGAGGTTTGCACTGAAGCTTTCTTT	CVKNWEVCTEAFF
TRBV19	-	TRBJ1-4	-	TGTGCCAGTAGTATAGGGCAGGGGAAACTGTTTTTT	CASSIGQGKLFF
TRBV7-3	-	TRBJ2-4	-	TGTGCCAGCAGCTTAAGAAGAGGTGACATTCAGTACTTC	CASSLRRGDIQYF
TRBV4-3	-	TRBJ2-2	TRBD2	TGCGCCAGCAGCCAAGAAGTAGCGGGGGGGACCGGGGAGCTGTTTTTT	CASSQEVAGGTGELFF
TRBV4-1	-	TRBJ2-1	-	TGCGCCAGCAGCCAGGCCCACGACTCCTACAATGAGCAGTTCTTC	CASSQAHDSYNEQFF
TRBV6-5	-	TRBJ2-7	-	TGTGCCAGCAGTTTTAGGGGGACCCGCCAGGGCTACGAGCAGTACTTC	CASSFRGTRQGYEQYF
TRBV4-2	-	TRBJ1-6	-	TGTGCCAGCAGCCAAGAGGTGAGGGATAATTCCCCCCTCCACTTT	CASSQEVRDNSPLHF
TRBV20-1	-	TRBJ1-2	-	TGCAGTTATTGGGGGGGGCAAGGCTACACCTTC	CSYWGGQGYTF
TRBV5-6	-	TRBJ2-1	-	TGTGCCAGCAGCATGGGTCGAAGCGATGAGCAGTTCTTC	CASSMGRSDEQFF
TRBV7-8	-	TRBJ1-5	TRBD1	TGTGCCAGCAGCTTAGTCAGGGGGGTATCGAGCAATCAGCCCCAGCATTTT	CASSLVRGVSSNQPQHF
TRBV6-1	-	TRBJ1-6	TRBD1	TGTGCCACTTCGGACAGGCATAATTCACCCCTCCACTTT	CATSDRHNSPLHF
TRBV14	-	TRBJ2-3	-	TGTGCCAGCAGCCAATTCCAGCGGGCTTCAGATACGCAGTATTTT	CASSQFQRASDTQYF
TRBV2	-	TRBJ1-6	-	TGTGCCAGCAGCGGATTCAGGGTCTTGGGGTCACCCCTCCACTTT	CASSGFRVLGSPLHF
TRBV4-3	once	TRBJ1-3	TRBD1	TGCGCCAGCAGCCAAACAGGGGGCTCAAGGGGAAACACCATATATTTT	CASSQTGGSRGNTIYF
TRBV7-2	-	TRBJ1-6	-	TGTGCCAGCAGCTTAGCTGGACACTATAATTCACCCCTCCACTTT	CASSLAGHYNSPLHF
TRBV15	-	TRBJ2-7	-	TGTGCCACTACCCATCGGGGTGTCCACGAGCAGTACTTC	CATTHRGVHEQYF